This T cell receptor beta chain was identified during a study of cytomegalovirus exposure and HLA in healthy donors. Study-level results: The authors later linked a missense DCLRE1C variant to TCR beta V- and J-gene trimming. According to reports, the classifier identified cytomegalovirus status with high specificity and sensitivity.

In the case of this clone: Its specificity is not known. At one boundary the junction diverges from the germline segment, which might be a read error.

The PCR was carried out with 60 Vbeta primers and 13 Jbeta primers. Using immunoSEQ multiplex PCR, the repertoire was profiled, and TCRdb retains in-frame clones only, with some absent. The sample has 200,000 or so clones, 82% seen once. The receptor's source is a boy aged 2 to 10 in good health and CMV-seronegative. The specimen was PBMCs.

CDR3 nucleotides: TGCGCCAGCAGTTTGGGGGGCTCAGATACGCAGTATTTT. It specifies CASSLGGSDTQYF. The chain recombines TRBV5-1 with TRBJ2-3; possibly TRBD1 or TRBD2 for D (6 bases each). The CDR3 runs 13 residues. From germline, CDR1 is SGHRS and CDR2 YFSETQ.